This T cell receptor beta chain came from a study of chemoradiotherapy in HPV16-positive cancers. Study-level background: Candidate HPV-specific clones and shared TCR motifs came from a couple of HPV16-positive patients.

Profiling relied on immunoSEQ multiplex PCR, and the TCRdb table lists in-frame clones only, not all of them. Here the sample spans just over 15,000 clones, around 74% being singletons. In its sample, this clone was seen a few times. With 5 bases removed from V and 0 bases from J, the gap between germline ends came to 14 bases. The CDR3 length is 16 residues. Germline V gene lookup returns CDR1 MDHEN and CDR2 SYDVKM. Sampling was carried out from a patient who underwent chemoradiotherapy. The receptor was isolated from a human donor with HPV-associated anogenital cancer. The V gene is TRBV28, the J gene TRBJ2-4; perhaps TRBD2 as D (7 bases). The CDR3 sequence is CASSEGGNRAKNIQYF. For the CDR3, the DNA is TGTGCCAGCAGTGAGGGGGGGAACCGAGCCAAAAACATTCAGTACTTC.